This T cell receptor (beta chain) appears in the sequencing data of a study of shared clonotypes between healthy human individuals (dated by TCRdb to between 2020 and 2021). In terms of the full investigation: The cohort included a few men and a couple of women between 18 and 49 years of age. For each donor, three plates each were used for CD4 naive and CD4 memory, two plates were used for CD8 naive, and one plate was used for CD8 memory. To estimate repertoire size and how much clonotype sharing occurs between individuals, the study deeply sequenced the blood TCR repertoires of about five healthy adults. To increase sequencing depth and limit assay-specific biases, TCR repertoire library preparation and sequencing were carried out by different laboratories using diverse techniques. Per donor, leukapheresis produced somewhere between about 0.8 and 9 billion PBMCs.

Deletion took 3 bases off V and 1 base off J, with a span of 11 bases between the germline ends. The CDR3 sequence holds 15 residues, the cysteine and phenylalanine included. The read is trimmed to its CDR3 DNA, 45 bases read in frame from base 1. According to the germline V gene (reference sequence), CDR1 reads LNHDA and CDR2 reads SQIVND. Points the paper makes about the study in general: Even with the large sequencing depth, rarefaction of the sorted-subset datasets indicated that sequencing was incomplete. Only blood was sampled, and tissue TCR repertoires likely differ from those in blood. Because the study included a small number of donors, the genetic and exposure-history diversity represented was limited. Compared with non-shared clonotypes, clonotypes shared by all four sorted-subset donors had higher generation probabilities. Roughly 5.2% of naive CD4, 3.5% of naive CD8, roughly 2.4% of memory CD4, and approximately 0.39% of memory CD8 clonotypes were shared across several donors. Based on pairwise subsampling, the degree of clonotype sharing among donors was expected to be affected by sequencing depth. Larger estimated clonotype richness was generally found for naive subsets than for memory subsets.

This clone showed up just a few times. Its antigen target is currently unknown. Per-nucleotide qualities are absent, and no much larger clonotype sits a single base away. Using the deep immunoSEQ assay, TCR CDR3 regions were amplified from genomic DNA by multiplex PCR. Extracted genomic DNA from each cell subset was spread evenly across all wells of several immunoSEQ 96-well plates, with each plate serving as a replicate. For sorted subsets, each replicate PCR was loaded with roughly 190 ng genomic DNA, equivalent to 32,000 or so T cell genomes. The purified libraries were quantified using a Qubit 3.0 fluorometer, sized with a Bioanalyzer 2100, and then quantified again using the KAPA Library Quantification kit. Each immunoSEQ 96-well plate was sequenced on its own single-read 150-cycle Illumina NextSeq 550 flow cell. The authors' pipeline ran thus. Because the immunoSEQ output included only junctional sequences and no quality scores, the filtering could not be the same as the filtering used for full-length reads. To assign V/J genes and CDR3, sequences were annotated against IMGT germline references using PyIR, a Python wrapper for IgBLAST v1.9. Reads were removed for weak V/J assignments (E-value above 1e-6), missing CDR3, stop codons, out-of-frame junctions, or ambiguous translated residues. V3J clonotypes were defined by identical inferred V gene, J gene, and CDR3 amino acid sequence. Percentage overlap between repertoires was computed as shared unique clonotypes divided by the size of the smaller repertoire. RTK rarefaction, the Chao1 estimator, and Recon v2.1 estimates of unobserved clonotypes were used to assess repertoire richness. Generation probabilities were computed with OLGA for all TCRbeta clonotypes obtained by the gDNA method from several donors. TCRdb's version of the immuneACCESS table is confined to in-frame rearrangements and falls short of the full clone set. An unresolved V gene accounts for under half of the shortfall where checked; the remainder is of unknown origin. V and J calls and clone size are those listed in that table; D and trimming were worked out from the DNA. Across this sample there are nearly 750,000 clones, with over 60% seen only once. The ten largest clonotypes hold more than 1.5% of the sample.

Donors were healthy HIV-negative adults with no recently reported acute infections or vaccinations. Every donor was a Caucasian adult living in Nashville, Tennessee, USA. CD4+ T cells were enriched by magnetic negative selection; naive cells were then positively selected on CD45RA, and the negative fraction formed the memory subset. Blood was obtained by leukapheresis, after which PBMCs were separated by Ficoll-Histopaque density gradient centrifugation and cryopreserved in liquid nitrogen vapor phase. Purity and quantity of every magnetically sorted T cell population were checked by analytical flow cytometry. From each sorted fraction, genomic DNA was isolated and quantified by UV absorbance on a Nanodrop 2000c.

Source material: memory CD4+ T cells sorted from blood. What this sample's cell subset or site label stands for: CD45RA-negative fraction. The TCR originated in a woman aged 25-40 years in good health. The chain was built from TRBV19 and TRBJ2-3; no D gene can be assigned with confidence. The nucleotide sequence reads as follows: TGTGCCAGTAGTATTATTCAGGCCGGCACAGATACGCAGTATTTT. Translated, it reads CASSIIQAGTDTQYF.